The 13 T cell receptor beta chains listed next were all sequenced from one sample in a study of blood T cells in healthy people across ages (dated by TCRdb to the mid-2010s). The method was 5' RACE. Sequenced using an Illumina HiSeq 2500. The second PCR ran for about 6 to 12 cycles and used a J-beta primer mix along with a sample-barcoded 5' primer. TCRdb reworked the public reads: Q25 trimming with fastp, MiXCR clone assembly, productive beta chains retained. Entries that share a CDR3 protein sequence are merged under the most common genes and DNA. Present in this sample are about 1.8 million distinct CDR3 sequences, 49% of which were seen just once. 2% to 2.5% of the sample is taken by the ten largest. Material: blood. The receptors originated from a woman aged 40 to 50 in good health.

This clonotype has only a few counts. The genes are TRBV11-2 and TRBJ2-3; D is possibly TRBD2 (5 bases). The V gene's germline CDR1 is SGHAT and CDR2 FQNNGV. The CDR3 spans 13 residues. V was trimmed by 1 base and J by 5 bases, leaving 7 bases between them. The CDR3 nucleotides are TGTGCCAGCAGCTTAGGCGGGCTAGATACGCAGTATTTT. Translated: CASSLGGLDTQYF.

This chain links TRBV27 with TRBJ1-4; 8 nucleotides match TRBD1. The CDR3 is 14 residues long. Germline V CDR1 and CDR2: MNHEY, SMNVEV (reference sequence). J gave up 6 bases and V 6 bases, and 6 bases lay outside the gene matches. The CDR3 DNA sequence: TGTGCCAGCAGGCACCAGGGGGCGGATGAAAAACTGTTTTTT. Its translation: CASRHQGADEKLFF.

The chain employs TRBV2 and TRBJ1-5, with a weak D call TRBD1 (5 bases). CDR1 is SNHLY, CDR2 FYNNEI, per germline. The CDR3 has 15 amino acids. Trimming pared 7 bases from V and 3 bases from J, leaving 16 bases between. CDR3 sequence: CASTTSGGPNQPQHF. CDR3 nucleotides: TGTGCCAGCACCACTAGCGGGGGACCCAATCAGCCCCAGCATTTT.

In this sample, this clonotype turned up many times. The CDR3 DNA sequence: TGCAGCGTCCAAGACAGGCCTGACTCTGGGGCCAACGTCCTGACTTTC. The encoded protein is CSVQDRPDSGANVLTF. The chain recombines TRBV29-1 with TRBJ2-6; TRBD1 is a possible D gene (6 bases). The V end was cut by 6 bases, the J end by 0 bases, with 15 bases between. This CDR3 is 16 amino acids long. CDR1 and CDR2 (germline): SQVTM, ANQGSEA.

This rearrangement joins TRBV6-5 to TRBJ1-2; D gene uncertain. This CDR3 spans 14 amino acids. CDR1 and CDR2 from the germline V gene are MNHEY and SVGAGI. Trimming shortened V by 0 bases and J by 7 bases, and 12 bases separated the two germline ends. CDR3 region: CASSYSGGSGGYTF. The DNA for the CDR3 is TGTGCCAGCAGTTACTCAGGCGGGTCCGGTGGCTACACCTTC.

The J gene is TRBJ2-4, the V gene TRBV7-2; D is ambiguous. The J call may be faulty, since TRBJ2-7 better matches the DNA end. Per the germline V gene, CDR1 is SGHTA and CDR2 is FQGNSA. The CDR3 spans 15 residues. The CDR3 DNA sequence: TGTGCCAGCAGCAACAGACGAGGTGTTGAGGCCGAGCAGTACTTC. Translation: CASSNRRGVEAEQYF.

The chain uses TRBV6-2 or TRBV6-3 and TRBJ2-2; D not resolved. Trimming removed 4 bases from V and 1 base from J, with 10 bases in between. Germline CDR1 is MNHEY and CDR2 is SVGEGT. The CDR3 sequence is 15 residues long. For the CDR3, the DNA is TGTGCCAGCAGTTTAGGAACCCAGAACACCGGGGAGCTGTTTTTT. It yields the protein CASSLGTQNTGELFF.

In its sample, this clonotype was seen a few times. The gene calls are TRBV4-3 and TRBJ2-3; possibly TRBD2 for D (5 bases). The CDR3 runs 17 residues. CDR1 LGHNA and CDR2 YSLEER come from the germline V gene. With 3 bases removed from V and 0 bases from J, the gap between germline ends came to 16 bases. CDR3 bases: TGCGCCAGCAGCCATACGGCGAGCGGAGCAAGCACAGATACGCAGTATTTT. Translated, it gives CASSHTASGASTDTQYF.

The chain is built from TRBV6-2 or TRBV6-3 and TRBJ2-5; D perhaps matches TRBD2 (5 bases). Trimming took off 2 bases at V and 7 bases at J, with 23 bases between the two ends. Germline-derived CDR1 and CDR2 are MNHEY and SVGEGT. The CDR3 consists of 17 residues. CDR3 sequence reads: CASSYGSGGSVMGTQYF. The CDR3 DNA reads TGTGCCAGCAGTTACGGTTCGGGCGGTAGCGTTATGGGGACCCAGTACTTC.

This rearrangement joins TRBV4-2 to TRBJ2-7; 8 bases are shared with TRBD1. V gave up 0 bases and J gave up 3 bases; unmatched junction bases: 16. The CDR3 spans 19 residues. From germline, CDR1 is LGHNA and CDR2 YNFKEQ. CDR3 in amino acids: CASSQDMVGQGALLYEQYF. DNA for the CDR3: TGTGCCAGCAGCCAAGATATGGTTGGACAGGGCGCCCTACTCTACGAGCAGTACTTC.

For the CDR3, the DNA is TGCGCCAGCAGCTTGAGGTGGGACACTGAAGCTTTCTTT. Protein: CASSLRWDTEAFF. V and J are TRBV5-1 and TRBJ1-1, with unresolved D. CDR3 length: 13 amino acids. The germline V gene encodes CDR1 SGHRS and CDR2 YFSETQ. With 1 base removed from V and 3 bases from J, the gap between germline ends came to 7 bases.

This clonotype was seen only a few times. The J gene is TRBJ1-2, the V gene TRBV16, with D uncertain. Trimming shortened V by 2 bases and J by 2 bases, and 12 bases separated the two germline ends. The germline gives CDR1 KGHSY, CDR2 FQNENV. This CDR3 is 15 amino acids long. Here the CDR3 DNA reads TGTGCCAGCAGCCAAAAAGCGGGAGGGAACTATGGCTACACCTTC. Translation: CASSQKAGGNYGYTF.

With regard to this clonotype: One end of the junction is discordant with germline, which a read error may explain. The chain links TRBV4-3 to TRBJ2-5; tentatively, D is TRBD1 (6 bases). The CDR3 loop spans 14 amino acids. The germline gives CDR1 LGHNA, CDR2 YSLEER. CDR3: CTSSQVRGWETQYF. Here the CDR3 DNA reads TGCACCAGCAGCCAAGTCAGGGGTTGGGAGACCCAGTACTTC.